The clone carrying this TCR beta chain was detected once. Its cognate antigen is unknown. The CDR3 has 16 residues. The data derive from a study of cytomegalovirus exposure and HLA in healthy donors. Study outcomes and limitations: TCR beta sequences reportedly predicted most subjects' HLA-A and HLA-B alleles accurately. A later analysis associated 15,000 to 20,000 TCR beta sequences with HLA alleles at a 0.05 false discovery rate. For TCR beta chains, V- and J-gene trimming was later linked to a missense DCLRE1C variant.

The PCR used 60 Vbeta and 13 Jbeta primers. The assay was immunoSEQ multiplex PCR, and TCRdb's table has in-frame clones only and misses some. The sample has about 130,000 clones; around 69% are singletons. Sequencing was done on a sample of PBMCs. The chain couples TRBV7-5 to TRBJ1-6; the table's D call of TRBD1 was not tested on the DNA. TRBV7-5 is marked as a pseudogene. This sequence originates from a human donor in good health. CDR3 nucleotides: TGTTCCAGAAGCTTTCAGGGGGCGCTTCTTGGTTCACCCCTCCACTTT. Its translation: CSRSFQGALLGSPLHF.